Below are 22 T cell receptor beta chains sequenced from a single sample in a study of blood T cell repertoires in COVID-19. Clones were read by immunoSEQ multiplex PCR, and TCRdb kept only the in-frame ones, dropping some. The table lists 250,000 to 350,000 clones, 87% of them singletons. The material sequenced was peripheral blood. The receptors stem from a woman aged 45-59 years who had recovered from COVID-19.

This clone appeared a few times. The rearrangement links TRBV7-2 to TRBJ2-6; TRBD2 is a possible D gene (6 bases). The CDR3 contains 15 residues. Germline V CDR1 and CDR2: SGHTA, FQGNSA. V was trimmed by 1 base and J by 4 bases, leaving 8 bases between them. The CDR3 spells CASSLDGRGANVLTF. CDR3 bases: TGTGCCAGCAGCTTAGACGGGAGAGGGGCCAACGTCCTGACTTTC.

The chain recombines TRBV29-1 with TRBJ2-1; 11 nucleotides match TRBD2. Trimming took 8 bases from V and 0 from J; bases not matched to a gene: 6. The V gene's germline CDR1 is SQVTM and CDR2 ANQGSEA. This CDR3 has 15 residues. The CDR3 DNA reads as TGCAGCTTCTGTAGCGGGGGGGTCTCCTACAATGAGCAGTTCTTC. Its protein product is CSFCSGGVSYNEQFF.

The chain joins TRBV6-4 to TRBJ2-2, with 7 bases aligning to TRBD2. V gave up 2 bases and J gave up 3 bases; unmatched junction bases: 0. This CDR3 region has 14 residues. CDR1 MRHNA and CDR2 SNTAGT come from the germline V gene. The chain's CDR3 is CASSDGGDTGELFF. CDR3 nucleotide sequence: TGTGCCAGCAGTGACGGGGGGGACACCGGGGAGCTGTTTTTT.

The chain has TRBV29-1 and TRBJ2-7, with 10 bases that match TRBD1. This CDR3 is built from 14 residues. CDR1 is SQVTM, CDR2 ANQGSEA, per germline. With 4 bases clipped from V and 6 bases from J, the junction kept 9 bases outside the gene matches. The CDR3 region is CSVAPGTGDREQYF. CDR3 bases: TGCAGCGTTGCCCCCGGGACAGGGGACCGCGAGCAGTACTTC.

The rearrangement uses TRBV19 and TRBJ1-1; D gene unclear. Germline CDR1 LNHDA, CDR2 SQIVND (reference sequence). CDR3 length: 12 residues. V lost 5 bases and J 4 bases, leaving 8 bases between the germline ends. CDR3 protein: CASSGRATEAFF. As DNA, the CDR3 is TGTGCCAGTAGTGGCCGTGCCACTGAAGCTTTCTTT.

J is TRBJ2-5 and V is TRBV30, with TRBD1 as a possible D gene (5 bases). The CDR3 has 13 amino acids. Per the germline V gene, CDR1 is GTSNPN and CDR2 is SVGIG (reference sequence). Trimming stripped 5 bases from V and 4 bases from J, with 14 bases between. The CDR3 region is CAWRRPGRETQYF. The CDR3 DNA follows: TGTGCCTGGCGGAGACCAGGGCGAGAGACCCAGTACTTC.

V and J are TRBV7-3 and TRBJ2-7; a possible D gene is TRBD2 (5 bases). Germline-derived CDR1 and CDR2 are SGHTA and FQGTGA. The CDR3 extends over 13 amino acids. Trimming took off 5 bases at V and 2 bases at J, with 10 bases between the two ends. CDR3 coding DNA: TGTGCCAGCAGCCCGACTACCACCTACGAGCAGTACTTC. It yields the protein CASSPTTTYEQYF.

The chain links TRBV6-5 to TRBJ2-7, with D hard to call. Per the germline V gene, CDR1 is MNHEY and CDR2 is SVGAGI. There are 12 residues in the CDR3. V lost 8 bases and J lost 2, with 10 bases in between. This CDR3 reads CASYRSPYEQYF. DNA for the CDR3: TGTGCCAGCTACCGGAGCCCCTACGAGCAGTACTTC.

The V call is TRBV5-5, the J call TRBJ1-4; 9 bases agree with TRBD1. With 3 bases clipped from V and 7 bases from J, the junction kept 4 bases outside the gene matches. Germline CDR1 is SGHKS and CDR2 is YYEKEE (reference sequence). This CDR3 spans 14 amino acids. CDR3 sequence: CASSSTGGLEKLFF. Here the CDR3 DNA reads TGTGCCAGCAGCTCGACAGGGGGTCTTGAAAAACTGTTTTTT.

The chain has TRBV6-5 and TRBJ1-2; a possible D gene is TRBD1 (5 bases). This CDR3 is 12 amino acids long. The germline V gene has CDR1 MNHEY and CDR2 SVGAGI. Trimming left V 6 bases short and J 8 bases short, with 13 bases between. CDR3 protein: CASRWGGYGYTF. CDR3 sequence (DNA): TGTGCCAGCAGATGGGGGGGATACGGCTACACCTTC.

The V and J genes are TRBV7-6 and TRBJ2-1, with D maybe TRBD2 (6 bases). The CDR3 length is 19 residues. V was shortened by 5 bases and J by 0 bases, with 23 bases between the two germline ends. The germline CDR1 and CDR2 sequences are SGHVS and FNYEAQ. DNA of the CDR3: TGTGCCAGCAGCCCTTTAGGAGGGACTCCAATCCCCTCCTACAATGAGCAGTTCTTC. Translated: CASSPLGGTPIPSYNEQFF.

J is TRBJ2-7 and V is TRBV6-5; TRBD2 agrees at 9 bases. V lost 5 bases to trimming and J lost 1 base; unmatched junction nucleotides: 3. This CDR3 has 14 amino acids. The germline gives CDR1 MNHEY, CDR2 SVGAGI. The CDR3: CASSPGLASYEQYF. Written as DNA, the CDR3 is TGTGCCAGCAGTCCGGGACTAGCATCCTACGAGCAGTACTTC.

The genes are TRBV3-1 (or the pseudogene TRBV3-2) and TRBJ1-5, with D tentatively TRBD1 (6 bases). This CDR3 is 13 amino acids long. CDR1 and CDR2 (germline): LGHDT, YNNKEL (reference sequence). Trimming cost V 1 base and J 14 bases, with 15 bases left between them. CDR3 region: CASSQGGWGLKHF. Here the CDR3 DNA reads TGTGCCAGCAGCCAAGGGGGTTGGGGGCTGAAGCATTTT.

This chain uses TRBV4-1 with TRBJ1-1; TRBD1 matches 9 bases. The CDR3 loop spans 19 amino acids. Trimming removed 0 bases from V and 5 bases from J; junction bases left unmatched: 16. Germline V gene lookup returns CDR1 MGHRA and CDR2 YSYEKL. The CDR3 sequence: CASSQDRGTGTIKGTEAFF. For the CDR3, the DNA is TGCGCCAGCAGCCAAGACCGGGGGACAGGGACCATTAAAGGTACTGAAGCTTTCTTT.

The CDR3 here is CASSLGGQLSYEQYF. CDR3 nucleotides: TGTGCCAGCAGCTTAGGGGGACAGTTATCCTACGAGCAGTACTTC. The genes are TRBV11-2 and TRBJ2-7, with TRBD1 matching over 7 bases. The trim removed 1 base at V and 1 base at J, leaving 4 bases unmatched. This CDR3 has 15 amino acids. Germline CDR1 reads SGHAT; CDR2 reads FQNNGV. Full variable domain (remainder filled in from reference TRBV11-2 and TRBJ2-7): EAGVAQSPRYKIIEKRQSVAFWCNPISGHATLYWYQQILGQGPKLLIQFQNNGVVDDSQLPKDRFSAERLKGVDSTLKIQPAKLEDSAVYLCASSLGGQLSYEQYFGPGTRLTVT.

The genes are TRBV25-1 and TRBJ1-1; TRBD1 matches 8 bases. With V trimmed by 8 bases and J by 3 bases, 5 bases remained unmatched. The CDR3 is 13 residues long. CDR1 and CDR2 (germline): MGHDK, SYGVNS. CDR3 residues: CASGLQGDTEAFF. In DNA form, the CDR3 reads TGTGCCAGCGGATTACAGGGGGACACTGAAGCTTTCTTT. Based on the CDR3 plus reference TRBV25-1 and TRBJ1-1, the full variable domain is EADIYQTPRYLVIGTGKKITLECSQTMGHDKMYWYQQDPGMELHLIHYSYGVNSTEKGDLSSESTVSRIRTEHFPLTLESARPSHTSQYLCASGLQGDTEAFFGQGTRLTVV.

This clone was seen a single time. The V and J genes are TRBV9 and TRBJ2-1; 14 nucleotides agree with TRBD2. The CDR3 consists of 21 residues. Germline trimming cut 0 bases from V and 4 bases from J; bases unmatched to any gene: 15. Germline V gives CDR1 SGDLS, CDR2 YYNGEE. The CDR3 DNA sequence: TGTGCCAGCAGCGTAGCTCTCGGGGGACTAGCGGGAGCGGGGGCTTACAATGAGCAGTTCTTC. It translates to CASSVALGGLAGAGAYNEQFF.

CDR3 nucleotide sequence: TGTGCCAGCAGCTTTGGCGGGGGGAACTATGGCTACACCTTC. This sequence encodes CASSFGGGNYGYTF. V and J are TRBV7-9 and TRBJ1-2; the D gene is possibly TRBD1 (5 bases). The ends were cut back, 3 bases at V and 2 bases at J, with 10 bases in the middle. This CDR3 has 14 amino acids. CDR1 SEHNR and CDR2 FQNEAQ come from the germline V gene (reference sequence).

V usage is TRBV7-9 and J usage is TRBJ1-3; maybe TRBD1 (5 bases). Trimming left V 4 bases short and J 16 bases short, with 14 bases between. The CDR3 loop spans 11 amino acids. Per germline, CDR1 SEHNR and CDR2 FQNEAQ (reference sequence). The CDR3 region is CASSSFGGSYF. In nucleotides, the CDR3 is TGTGCCAGCAGCTCGTTCGGGGGATCGTATTTT.

The rearrangement joins TRBV7-3 to TRBJ2-7; no definite D call. This CDR3 comprises 17 residues. Per germline, CDR1 SGHTA and CDR2 FQGTGA. The V end lost 7 bases, the J end lost 3 bases, and 25 bases lay between the germline ends. As DNA, the CDR3 is TGTGCCAGCAACCCGAAGACCCCGCCCAAACGGGTCTACGAGCAGTACTTC. This codes for CASNPKTPPKRVYEQYF.

V and J are TRBV30 and TRBJ2-2, with TRBD1 as a possible D gene (6 bases). CDR1 GTSNPN and CDR2 SVGIG come from the germline V gene (reference sequence). The CDR3 covers 16 residues. V lost 4 bases and J 2 bases, leaving 17 bases between the germline ends. CDR3: CAWTATGSYNTGELFF. Written as DNA, the CDR3 is TGTGCCTGGACCGCTACAGGGTCGTATAACACCGGGGAGCTGTTTTTT.

The rearrangement uses TRBV18 and TRBJ2-7, with D perhaps TRBD1 (6 bases). Germline V gene data show CDR1 as KGHSH and CDR2 as LQKENI. The CDR3 is 15 residues long. V was trimmed by 1 base and J by 5 bases, leaving 15 bases between them. CDR3 protein: CASSPRGWDIDEQYF. CDR3 DNA sequence: TGTGCCAGCTCACCACGTGGGTGGGACATCGACGAGCAGTACTTC.